The text below deals with one T cell receptor beta chain. The table came from immunoSEQ multiplex PCR; TCRdb's copy has only in-frame clones and leaves some out. There are roughly 190,000 clones in the sample; approximately 89% occur only once, and around 1.6% lies in the top ten. This sample was taken from a study of T cell responses to AZD1222 COVID-19 vaccine. The TCR comes from an adult who received the AZD1222 COVID-19 vaccine. The sample here was peripheral blood, taken 28 days after the second AZD1222 dose.

The CDR3 spells CASSVEIFSGANVLTF. CDR3 coding DNA: TGTGCCAGCAGCGTAGAGATCTTTTCTGGGGCCAACGTCCTGACTTTC. The chain links TRBV9 to TRBJ2-6; the D is unclear. Germline lookup yields CDR1 SGDLS and CDR2 YYNGEE. The V gene lost 0 bases and the J gene lost 1 base, with 8 bases spanning the gap. CDR3 length equals 16 residues. The complete variable domain, with remaining parts taken from reference TRBV9 and TRBJ2-6, reads DSGVTQTPKHLITATGQRVTLRCSPRSGDLSVYWYQQSLDQGLQFLIQYYNGEERAKGNILERFSAQQFPDLHSELNLSSLELGDSALYFCASSVEIFSGANVLTFGAGSRLTVL.